The subject of this entry is one T cell receptor (beta chain). Its cognate antigen is unknown. The PCR contained 60 Vbeta and 13 Jbeta primers. Method: immunoSEQ multiplex PCR; TCRdb's copy keeps in-frame clones and lacks some. The data show 200,000 or so clones, with about 81% seen just once and around 2.1% held by the top ten. This sample was included in a study of cytomegalovirus exposure and HLA in healthy donors. V lost 1 base, J lost 8 bases, and 15 bases lay in between. The CDR3 spans 14 residues. The germline V gene has CDR1 SGHDT and CDR2 YYEEEE. Study-wide findings and caveats: Cytomegalovirus-associated TCR beta chains were listed, numbering some 170. In an earlier analysis, about 87% or about 30%: the productive usage of most TCR beta V segments.

The TCR sequence derives from a woman between 18 and 29 years old in good health and CMV-seropositive. The chain joins TRBV5-6 to TRBJ1-2; D is unclear. The specimen sequenced was PBMCs. In DNA form, the CDR3 reads TGTGCCAGCAGCTTGTCGGGAAATGTGGTCGGCTACACCTTC. Its protein product is CASSLSGNVVGYTF. The full variable domain, rest sourced from reference TRBV5-6 and TRBJ1-2, is DAGVTQSPTHLIKTRGQQVTLRCSPKSGHDTVSWYQQALGQGPQFIFQYYEEEERQRGNFPDRFSGHQFPNYSSELNVNALLLGDSALYLCASSLSGNVVGYTFGSGTRLTVV.